The next 3 T cell receptor beta chains were all read from a single sample in a study of CD4 T cells in relation to SARS-CoV-2 and coronaviruses. Antigens of these TCRs are unknown. Unexposed donor CD4+ T cells date from about 2011-2018, before the COVID-19 pandemic. After less than 11 days of culture, CD4+ T cells were isolated. TCRdb's copy holds only in-frame clones and misses some; the assay was immunoSEQ multiplex PCR. This sample has under 25,000 clones, with over 65% found just once. Sequenced: CD4+ T cells from PBMCs, cultured in vitro. Every receptor here comes from a human donor in good health.

J is TRBJ2-7 and V is TRBV7-2; the D call may be TRBD1 or TRBD2 (5 bases each). CDR3 length: 13 residues. Deletions cut 0 bases from V and 7 bases from J, with 10 bases between. Germline loops: CDR1 SGHTA, CDR2 FQGNSA. The CDR3 bases are TGTGCCAGCAGCTTAGCGCGGTGGGGGGAGCAGTACTTC. This gives the protein CASSLARWGEQYF.

The chain couples TRBV9 to TRBJ1-3; D call uncertain. CDR3 size: 13 residues. The germline V gene has CDR1 SGDLS and CDR2 YYNGEE. V lost 3 bases and J 1 base, leaving 5 bases between the germline ends. The CDR3 region has the DNA TGTGCCAGCAGCGGACTATCTGGAAACACCATATATTTT. Translating it yields CASSGLSGNTIYF.

This clone was counted a few times. V usage is TRBV2 and J usage is TRBJ2-2; D not resolved. The CDR3 has 14 residues. Germline V gene data show CDR1 as SNHLY and CDR2 as FYNNEI. The germline V and J ends were trimmed by 7 bases and 1 base, with 10 bases remaining between them. CDR3 amino acids: CASTLGWNTGELFF. CDR3 coding DNA: TGTGCCAGCACCCTTGGGTGGAACACCGGGGAGCTGTTTTTT.